A selection of T cell receptor beta chains follows, all from one sample in a study of shared clonotypes between healthy human individuals. Assay: immunoSEQ multiplex PCR; the TCRdb copy retains only in-frame clones and omits some. Of some 350,000 clones listed, around 74% are singletons. Input material: memory CD4+ T cells sorted from blood. These receptor sequences come from a young man in good health. CDR3s include the opening cysteine and the closing phenylalanine or tryptophan. A D gene is named only where the DNA matches it firmly. Expanded clones get a size class; other rows say once, few or many, or leave the size out.

clone_size j_call v_call d_call cdr3_length cdr3_aa cdr3_nt
- TRBJ1-3 TRBV5-6 - 15 CASSPQVNSGNTIYF TGTGCCAGCAGCCCACAGGTTAACTCTGGAAACACCATATATTTT
- TRBJ2-7 TRBV15 TRBD1 15 CATSRYRGDGYEQYF TGTGCCACCAGCAGATACAGGGGCGACGGATACGAGCAGTACTTC
- TRBJ2-3 TRBV5-1 - 15 CASSLAGTGKDTQYF TGCGCCAGCAGCTTGGCCGGTACAGGGAAAGATACGCAGTATTTT
- TRBJ1-5 TRBV19 - 14 CASSADYREQIQHF TGTGCCAGTAGTGCCGATTATCGTGAACAGATCCAGCATTTT
- TRBJ2-1 TRBV7-2 - 15 CASSLAAGLYNEQFF TGTGCCAGCAGCTTAGCGGCCGGGCTCTACAATGAGCAGTTCTTC
- TRBJ1-2 TRBV4-3 TRBD1 17 CASSQGAGAGGSDGFTF TGCGCCAGCAGCCAAGGGGCTGGAGCAGGGGGGTCCGATGGGTTCACCTTC
- TRBJ2-4 TRBV6-1 - 11 CASRSGQAGYF TGTGCCAGCAGATCGGGACAAGCCGGGTACTTC
- TRBJ1-1 TRBV6-1 TRBD1 15 CASRKQGGVDTEAFF TGTGCCAGCAGGAAGCAGGGGGGGGTTGACACTGAAGCTTTCTTT
many TRBJ1-5 TRBV28 - 15 CASGYPGVSNQPQHF TGTGCCAGCGGCTACCCTGGGGTGAGCAATCAGCCCCAGCATTTT
once TRBJ2-1 TRBV7-3 - 12 CASSLMGGEQFF TGTGCCAGCAGCTTAATGGGAGGCGAGCAGTTCTTC
- TRBJ1-1 TRBV11-3 - 12 CASSPGRAEAFF TGTGCCAGCAGCCCAGGGCGCGCTGAAGCTTTCTTT
- TRBJ2-7 TRBV10-3 - 15 CAISDENRGSGEQYF TGTGCCATCAGTGATGAGAATCGAGGGTCAGGCGAGCAGTACTTC
few TRBJ1-2 TRBV2 TRBD1 13 CASSTTGGHGYTF TGTGCCAGCAGTACGACAGGGGGTCATGGCTACACCTTC
- TRBJ2-5 TRBV6-5 - 15 CASSYSNGPWETQYF TGTGCCAGCAGTTACTCGAACGGGCCGTGGGAGACCCAGTACTTC
- TRBJ2-1 TRBV10-1 TRBD2 15 CASSAQTSGNNEQFF TGCGCCAGCAGTGCTCAAACTAGCGGGAACAATGAGCAGTTCTTC
many TRBJ2-7 TRBV6-1 - 15 CASSEQVSGEREQYF TGTGCCAGCAGTGAACAAGTCTCCGGGGAGCGCGAGCAGTACTTC
- TRBJ2-7 TRBV5-6 - 12 CASSFQTYEQYF TGTGCCAGCAGCTTCCAGACCTACGAGCAGTACTTC
once TRBJ2-3 TRBV6-4 - 14 CASSEQGGTDTQYF TGTGCCAGCAGTGAACAGGGCGGGACAGATACGCAGTATTTT
- TRBJ2-7 TRBV29-1 TRBD2 12 CSIRTSVGEQYF TGCAGCATCAGGACTAGCGTCGGCGAGCAGTACTTC
- TRBJ2-2 TRBV28 - 12 CASSLNTGELFF TGTGCCAGCAGTCTGAACACCGGGGAGCTGTTTTTT
- TRBJ1-2 TRBV5-6 - 18 CASSLVPRVASSNYGYTF TGTGCCAGCAGCTTGGTGCCGCGGGTGGCATCCTCTAACTATGGCTACACCTTC
many TRBJ2-7 TRBV5-8 - 15 CASSLVGGTAYEQYF TGTGCCAGCAGCTTGGTGGGGGGAACGGCCTACGAGCAGTACTTC
- TRBJ1-4 TRBV18 - 13 CASSPNNGEKLFF TGTGCCAGCTCACCAAACAATGGGGAAAAACTGTTTTTT
- TRBJ1-4 TRBV4-2 - 13 CASSQESDEKLFF TGTGCCAGCAGCCAAGAAAGTGACGAAAAACTGTTTTTT
once TRBJ2-5 TRBV6-1 TRBD2 13 CASTTSISETQYF TGTGCCAGCACGACTAGCATTAGCGAGACCCAGTACTTC
few TRBJ1-2 TRBV28 TRBD1 14 CASSFPDRGPLYTF TGTGCCAGCAGTTTCCCGGACAGGGGCCCGCTCTACACCTTC
- TRBJ2-1 TRBV6-6 TRBD2 15 CASRDLAGGAVEQFF TGTGCCAGCAGAGACCTAGCGGGAGGGGCAGTTGAGCAGTTCTTC
- TRBJ2-4 TRBV18 TRBD1 14 CASSPTTGADIQYF TGTGCCAGCTCACCGACGACAGGGGCGGACATTCAGTACTTC
- TRBJ2-7 TRBV7-9 - 16 CASSFRGDPSQYEQYF TGTGCCAGCAGCTTTAGGGGGGACCCCTCTCAATACGAGCAGTACTTC
- TRBJ2-5 TRBV9 TRBD2 17 CASTVGIQREAGETQYF TGTGCCAGCACCGTAGGTATACAGCGGGAGGCCGGAGAGACCCAGTACTTC
- TRBJ2-2 TRBV5-4 TRBD2 16 CASSPGLAGDTGELFF TGTGCCAGCAGCCCGGGACTAGCGGGGGACACCGGGGAGCTGTTTTTT
- TRBJ1-2 TRBV28 - 14 CASRRERSSYGYTF TGTGCCAGCAGACGCGAACGGTCTTCTTATGGCTACACCTTC
- TRBJ2-2 TRBV19 - 15 CASSIGGTNTGELFF TGTGCCAGTAGTATAGGTGGGACGAACACCGGGGAGCTGTTTTTT
- TRBJ2-1 TRBV2 TRBD2 17 CASSEESGTRAYNEQFF TGTGCCAGCAGTGAAGAAAGTGGGACTAGGGCATACAATGAGCAGTTCTTC
- TRBJ2-6 TRBV7-3 - 13 CASSLAGANVLTF TGTGCCAGCAGCTTAGCAGGAGCCAACGTCCTGACTTTC
- TRBJ1-1 TRBV5-6 TRBD1 13 CASSYIGQGAAFF TGTGCCAGCAGTTACATCGGACAGGGGGCCGCTTTCTTT
- TRBJ1-1 TRBV5-1 - 13 CASRSPSSTEAFF TGCGCCAGCAGATCTCCCAGTTCCACTGAAGCTTTCTTT
- TRBJ2-1 TRBV18 TRBD2 15 CASSAGLAGLAEQFF TGTGCCAGCTCGGCAGGACTAGCGGGATTGGCTGAGCAGTTCTTC
- TRBJ1-4 TRBV2 - 14 CASSERWTAEKLFF TGTGCCAGCAGTGAAAGGTGGACGGCAGAAAAACTGTTTTTT
- TRBJ1-2 TRBV30 - 12 CAWSARGGGYTF TGTGCCTGGAGTGCAAGGGGTGGAGGCTACACCTTC
- TRBJ2-7 TRBV18 TRBD2 16 CASSPLSGGVDYEQYF TGTGCCAGCTCACCACTTAGCGGGGGCGTAGACTACGAGCAGTACTTC
- TRBJ2-5 TRBV14 - 13 CASSPLGTGTQYF TGTGCCAGCAGCCCTTTAGGTACTGGGACCCAGTACTTC
- TRBJ2-5 TRBV5-8 TRBD2 13 CASSPRGEETQYF TGTGCCAGCAGCCCCCGGGGGGAGGAGACCCAGTACTTC
- TRBJ2-3 TRBV27 - 14 CASSLLLASDTQYF TGTGCCAGCAGTTTGCTGCTAGCTTCGGATACGCAGTATTTT
- TRBJ2-2 TRBV10-3 - 15 CAISESVENTGELFF TGTGCCATCAGTGAGTCGGTGGAAAACACCGGGGAGCTGTTTTTT
once TRBJ2-3 TRBV10-3 - 12 CAISPDTDTQYF TGTGCCATCAGTCCAGACACAGATACGCAGTATTTT
- TRBJ1-5 TRBV7-2 TRBD1 14 CASSPQGHNQPQHF TGTGCCAGCAGCCCACAGGGGCACAATCAGCCCCAGCATTTT
- TRBJ2-6 TRBV5-8 - 16 CASSWQGNSGANVLTF TGTGCCAGCAGCTGGCAGGGTAACTCTGGGGCCAACGTCCTGACTTTC
- TRBJ2-7 TRBV11-3 TRBD2 15 CASSRSGSSSYEQYF TGTGCCAGCAGCCGTAGCGGGAGTAGCTCCTACGAGCAGTACTTC
- TRBJ1-2 TRBV30 - 16 CAWSVVRALANYGYTF TGTGCCTGGAGTGTAGTCCGTGCGTTAGCTAACTATGGCTACACCTTC
- TRBJ1-2 TRBV5-1 - 15 CASSLRADNNYGYTF TGCGCCAGCAGCTTAAGGGCCGACAATAACTATGGCTACACCTTC
- TRBJ1-5 TRBV11-2 - 15 CASSLALGEGQPQHF TGTGCCAGCAGCTTAGCCTTAGGGGAAGGACAGCCCCAGCATTTT
- TRBJ2-1 TRBV7-9 - 11 CASSLSYEQFF TGTGCCAGCAGCTTATCTTACGAGCAGTTCTTC